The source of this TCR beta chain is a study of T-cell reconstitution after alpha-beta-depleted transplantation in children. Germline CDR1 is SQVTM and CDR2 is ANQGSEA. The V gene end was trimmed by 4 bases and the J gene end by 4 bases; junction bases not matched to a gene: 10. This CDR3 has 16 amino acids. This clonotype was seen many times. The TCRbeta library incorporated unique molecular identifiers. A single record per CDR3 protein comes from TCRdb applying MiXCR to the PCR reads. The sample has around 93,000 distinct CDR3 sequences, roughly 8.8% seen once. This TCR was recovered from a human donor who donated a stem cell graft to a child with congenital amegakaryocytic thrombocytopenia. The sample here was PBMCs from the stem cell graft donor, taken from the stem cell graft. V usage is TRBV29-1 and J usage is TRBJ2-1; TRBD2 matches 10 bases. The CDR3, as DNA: TGCAGCGTTGCGCCTGAAGCGGGAGGGCCTTACAATGAGCAGTTCTTC. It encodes CSVAPEAGGPYNEQFF.